Presented here are 15 T cell receptor beta chains from one specimen sequenced in a study of blood T cell repertoires in COVID-19. Sequenced by immunoSEQ multiplex PCR; TCRdb stores in-frame clones only, minus some. The sample records under 200,000 clones, about 80% being singletons. The sample was peripheral blood. The receptors here all came from a man aged 70-80 years with active or convalescent COVID-19.

This clone was observed a few times. The V gene is TRBV29-1, the J gene TRBJ2-2, with 12 bases aligning to TRBD2. Germline V gives CDR1 SQVTM, CDR2 ANQGSEA. CDR3 length: 14 residues. V shed 7 bases and J 7 bases; nucleotides not matched to a gene: 7. DNA of the CDR3: TGCAGCGGACGGACTAGCGGGGCGGTCGGGGAGCTGTTTTTT. Translation: CSGRTSGAVGELFF.

This chain connects TRBV9 to TRBJ1-6, with TRBD1 matching over 8 bases. V dropped 4 bases and J dropped 7; count of bases not matched to a gene: 7. The length of the CDR3 is 15 residues. Germline V gene lookup returns CDR1 SGDLS and CDR2 YYNGEE. CDR3 sequence: CASSIWGQANSPLHF. The CDR3 bases are TGTGCCAGCAGCATTTGGGGACAGGCGAATTCACCCCTCCACTTT.

The chain recombines TRBV6-6 with TRBJ1-2; 8 nucleotides line up with TRBD1. J was trimmed by 6 bases and V by 6 bases; bases with no gene match: 9. Looked up from germline, CDR1 is MNHNY and CDR2 is SVGAGI (reference sequence). CDR3 size: 14 residues. CDR3 amino acids: CASSHQGAADGYTF. DNA for the CDR3: TGTGCCAGCAGCCATCAGGGGGCTGCAGATGGCTACACCTTC.

CDR3 protein: CASSEATVWGETQYF. CDR3 coding DNA: TGTGCCAGCAGTGAAGCGACAGTATGGGGAGAGACCCAGTACTTC. The chain combines TRBV6-1 with TRBJ2-5; tentative D call: TRBD1 (5 bases). The CDR3 is 15 residues long. In germline, CDR1 is MNHNS, CDR2 SASEGT. Trimming removed 0 bases from V and 4 bases from J, with 12 bases in between.

The chain recombines TRBV5-4 with TRBJ2-1; 8 bases agree with TRBD1. J was trimmed by 7 bases and V by 3 bases; bases with no gene match: 9. CDR1 is SGHNT and CDR2 is YYREEE in the germline V gene (reference sequence). This CDR3 is 15 amino acids long. In DNA, the CDR3 is TGTGCCAGCAGCTACGGGACAGGTCGAAAGAATGAGCAGTTCTTC. Its protein product is CASSYGTGRKNEQFF.

The rearrangement links TRBV7-6 to TRBJ1-2; 9 positions agree with TRBD1. Trimming took 5 bases from V and 4 from J; bases not matched to a gene: 5. The CDR3 is made up of 14 amino acids. Germline values: CDR1 SGHVS, CDR2 FNYEAQ. The CDR3: CASSPQGQGYGYTF. CDR3 coding DNA: TGTGCCAGCAGCCCCCAGGGACAGGGCTATGGCTACACCTTC.

This clone appeared a few times. The chain is built from TRBV9 and TRBJ1-1; D perhaps matches TRBD1 (6 bases). The CDR3 length is 14 residues. Trimming took off 0 bases at V and 4 bases at J, with 10 bases between the two ends. Germline-derived CDR1 and CDR2 are SGDLS and YYNGEE. In DNA form, the CDR3 reads TGTGCCAGCAGCGTAGGGGGGCCTGGCACTGAAGCTTTCTTT. This codes for CASSVGGPGTEAFF.

The rearrangement joins TRBV12-3 or TRBV12-4 to TRBJ2-5; 7 bases are a match to TRBD1. The CDR3 sequence is 13 residues long. V was pared by 5 bases and J by 3 bases, with 3 bases of the junction left unmatched. The CDR3 bases are TGTGCCAGCAGTCGGACAGGAAAAGAGACCCAGTACTTC. It yields the protein CASSRTGKETQYF.

This chain links TRBV5-1 with TRBJ1-1; D is unclear. Trimming took 4 bases from V and 2 from J, leaving 9 bases between them. CDR1 and CDR2 from the germline V gene are SGHRS and YFSETQ. The CDR3 is 13 amino acids. The CDR3 region is CASSPVVNTEAFF. The CDR3 coding sequence is TGCGCCAGCAGCCCTGTCGTTAACACTGAAGCTTTCTTT.

The V gene is TRBV24-1, the J gene TRBJ2-3; a weak D match, TRBD1 (5 bases). Trimming removed 3 bases at V and 5 bases at J, with 14 bases between. CDR1 and CDR2 from the germline V gene are KGHDR and SFDVKD. The CDR3 is 15 residues long. The CDR3 DNA follows: TGTGCCACCAGTGATGGACCCTCAGGGTTAGATACGCAGTATTTT. It yields the protein CATSDGPSGLDTQYF.

There are many counts of this clone. V usage is TRBV19 and J usage is TRBJ2-7, with 10 positions matching TRBD1. The length of the CDR3 is 15 residues. Germline CDR1 LNHDA, CDR2 SQIVND (reference sequence). After removal of 5 bases from V and 2 bases from J, the junction contained 6 bases not matched to a gene. CDR3 sequence (DNA): TGTGCCAGTAGTCTCCATGGGACAGGGGCCTACGAGCAGTACTTC. Its protein is CASSLHGTGAYEQYF.

V usage is TRBV3-1 (or the pseudogene TRBV3-2) and J usage is TRBJ2-5; TRBD2 is a possible D gene (6 bases). The CDR3 is 16 amino acids. Germline values: CDR1 LGHDT, CDR2 YNNKEL (reference sequence). Between the trimmed V and J ends, which lost 4 bases and 3 bases, there was a span of 18 bases. The CDR3 DNA reads as TGTGCCAGCAGCCGAAGCGGGTCCCGTTGGGAAGAGACCCAGTACTTC. As protein: CASSRSGSRWEETQYF.

This rearrangement joins TRBV6-5 to TRBJ2-7, with unresolved D. The V and J ends lost 5 bases and 0 bases respectively, with 14 bases between them. The CDR3 is made up of 15 amino acids. The germline gives CDR1 MNHEY, CDR2 SVGAGI. CDR3 nucleotide sequence: TGTGCCAGCAGTCGGTCGGGTTTGAGCTCCTACGAGCAGTACTTC. This gives the protein CASSRSGLSSYEQYF.

This clone was picked up a small number of times. This chain uses TRBV19 with TRBJ1-5; TRBD1 agrees at 8 bases. The V and J ends lost 4 bases and 4 bases, in that order; junction bases with no gene match: 6. The V gene's germline CDR1 is LNHDA and CDR2 SQIVND (reference sequence). CDR3 size: 15 residues. The DNA of the CDR3 is TGTGCCAGTAGTACTGGACAGGGAAGAAATCAGCCCCAGCATTTT. Its protein is CASSTGQGRNQPQHF.

The chain employs TRBV3-1 (or the pseudogene TRBV3-2) and TRBJ1-3, with D tentatively TRBD1 (5 bases). Trimming removed 0 bases from V and 3 bases from J, with 12 bases in between. Germline values: CDR1 LGHDT, CDR2 YNNKEL (reference sequence). CDR3 length: 16 amino acids. The CDR3 DNA reads TGTGCCAGCAGCCAAGATCTGGGCGGGGGTGGAAACACCATATATTTT. Its protein is CASSQDLGGGGNTIYF.